This T cell receptor beta chain was documented in a study of a mutant IDH1 vaccine in newly diagnosed glioma. Whole-study context: The study started vaccination 4-6 weeks after radiotherapy alone, or with temozolomide cycles. Every participant had undergone radiotherapy, temozolomide, or both before, and most underwent both. Study outcomes and limitations: Pseudoprogression apparently lacked any relation to changes in top peripheral T cell clonotypes.

V was pared by 3 bases and J by 1 base, with 6 bases between. CDR1 GTSNPN and CDR2 SVGIG come from the germline V gene (reference sequence). CDR3 size: 12 residues. The table lists this clone with a few counts. Its antigen is undetermined. Sequencing was performed with immunoSEQ multiplex PCR; in TCRdb, only in-frame clones are kept and a portion is missing. This sample has roughly 50,000 clones, with roughly 81% found just once. Indicated time point: week 23, last vaccination. Vaccination used 300 ug of mutant IDH1 20-mer peptide per dose, with topical imiquimod. Each astrocytoma in the donors was new, WHO grade 3 or 4, IDH1-mutant and ATRX-lost.

The specimen comprised PBMCs, sampled from a glioma patient whose treatment included an IDH1 peptide vaccine. This chain connects TRBV30 to TRBJ1-1, with no clear D. The origin of this receptor is a woman in her forties with glioma. Some clones in this sample may be carry-over from other donors' samples. The chain's CDR3 is CAWRLGNTEAFF. The CDR3 region has the DNA TGTGCCTGGAGGTTAGGGAACACTGAAGCTTTCTTT.